Following are 15 T cell receptor beta chains from one sample sequenced in a study of blood T cell repertoires in COVID-19. Only in-frame clones appear in the TCRdb table, and some are missing; sequencing was by immunoSEQ multiplex PCR. In the table there are approximately 69,000 clones, less than 85% of which are singletons. The specimen was peripheral blood. The source of these receptors is an elderly woman with acute or convalescent COVID-19.

The chain couples TRBV5-4 to TRBJ2-5, with TRBD2 identical over 9 bases. Trimming took 2 bases from V and 4 from J; bases not matched to a gene: 3. Germline V lookup: CDR1 SGHNT, CDR2 YYREEE (reference sequence). CDR3 length equals 14 residues. The CDR3 DNA follows: TGTGCCAGCAGCTTAGCGGGGGGCCCAGAGACCCAGTACTTC. This translates into CASSLAGGPETQYF.

The CDR3: CASSLAGMNTEAFF. The CDR3 DNA sequence: TGCGCCAGCAGCTTGGCCGGTATGAACACTGAAGCTTTCTTT. The genes are TRBV5-1 and TRBJ1-1; D remains unclear. The V gene's germline CDR1 is SGHRS and CDR2 YFSETQ. V gave up 0 bases and J gave up 0 bases, with 6 bases separating them. This CDR3 comprises 14 residues.

The gene calls are TRBV7-9 and TRBJ1-3, with 9 bases fitting TRBD1. The ends lost 1 base at V and 11 bases at J; junction bases unmatched: 21. The germline CDR1 and CDR2 sequences are SEHNR and FQNEAQ (reference sequence). This CDR3 has 19 residues. CDR3 DNA: TGTGCCAGCAGCTTAGACCTCCCGGGACAGGGCAGATCGAGGCGGTCCATATATTTT. This encodes CASSLDLPGQGRSRRSIYF. Supplemented by reference TRBV7-9 and TRBJ1-3, the full variable domain reads DTGVSQNPRHKITKRGQNVTFRCDPISEHNRLYWYRQTLGQGPEFLTYFQNEAQLEKSRLLSDRFSAERPKGSFSTLEIQRTEQGDSAMYLCASSLDLPGQGRSRRSIYFGEGSWLTVV.

The rearrangement joins TRBV10-2 to TRBJ1-2; D might be TRBD1 (6 bases). This CDR3 is built from 14 residues. The germline V gene has CDR1 WSHSY and CDR2 SAAADI. The V end was cut by 2 bases, the J end by 6 bases, with 13 bases between. The CDR3 bases are TGCGCCAGCAGTGAGAGTTTACAGGGTGATGGCTACACCTTC. Translated, it gives CASSESLQGDGYTF.

This clone was recorded at least ten times. V gene TRBV9 combines with J gene TRBJ1-6, with TRBD1 identical over 7 bases. CDR3 length: 16 residues. From germline, CDR1 is SGDLS and CDR2 YYNGEE. The J segment lost 8 bases and the V segment lost 4 bases, leaving 12 bases of the junction unmatched. This chain's CDR3 is CASSPLGQGEHSPLHF. The CDR3 DNA sequence: TGTGCCAGCAGCCCTTTAGGGCAGGGGGAGCATTCACCCCTCCACTTT.

The rearrangement uses TRBV2 and TRBJ1-1; D is unclear. The CDR3 runs 12 residues. Germline lookup yields CDR1 SNHLY and CDR2 FYNNEI. Trimming took off 3 bases at V and 6 bases at J, with 8 bases between the two ends. In DNA form, the CDR3 reads TGTGCCAGCAGTGACACAGTCCCTGAAGCTTTCTTT. Its translation: CASSDTVPEAFF.

The V and J genes are TRBV5-1 and TRBJ2-3; 11 bases agree with TRBD2. The ends lost 3 bases at V and 2 bases at J; junction bases unmatched: 5. Germline V gene lookup returns CDR1 SGHRS and CDR2 YFSETQ. The CDR3 extends over 16 amino acids. The CDR3 sequence is CASSSSSGGTTDTQYF. The CDR3 DNA sequence: TGCGCCAGCAGCTCCTCTAGCGGGGGGACCACAGATACGCAGTATTTT.

This sequence joins TRBV18 and TRBJ2-5, with D uncertain. V lost 3 bases and J 4 bases, leaving 6 bases between the germline ends. The CDR3 sequence is 12 residues long. Germline V gives CDR1 KGHSH, CDR2 LQKENI. CDR3 residues: CASSPTTETQYF. CDR3 nucleotide sequence: TGTGCCAGCTCACCGACAACAGAGACCCAGTACTTC.

The rearrangement joins TRBV5-1 to TRBJ2-1; 11 nucleotides align to TRBD2. The CDR3 extends over 17 amino acids. Looked up from germline, CDR1 is SGHRS and CDR2 is YFSETQ. V lost 5 bases and J lost 1; bases outside the gene matches: 8. The CDR3 sequence is CASSSTSGSTSYNEQFF. CDR3 sequence (DNA): TGCGCCAGCAGTTCCACTAGCGGGAGTACGTCCTACAATGAGCAGTTCTTC. The complete variable domain, with remaining parts taken from reference TRBV5-1 and TRBJ2-1, reads KAGVTQTPRYLIKTRGQQVTLSCSPISGHRSVSWYQQTPGQGLQFLFEYFSETQRNKGNFPGRFSGRQFSNSRSEMNVSTLELGDSALYLCASSSTSGSTSYNEQFFGPGTRLTVL.

This chain joins TRBV30 and TRBJ2-2; 7 nucleotides align to TRBD1. This CDR3 has 12 amino acids. V lost 4 bases to trimming and J lost 4 bases; unmatched junction nucleotides: 0. Germline V gene data show CDR1 as GTSNPN and CDR2 as SVGIG (reference sequence). This CDR3 reads CAWTGGTGELFF. Written as DNA, the CDR3 is TGTGCCTGGACAGGGGGCACCGGGGAGCTGTTTTTT. Full variable domain (missing parts from reference TRBV30 and TRBJ2-2): SQTIHQWPATLVQPVGSPLSLECTVEGTSNPNLYWYRQAAGRGLQLLFYSVGIGQISSEVPQNLSASRPQDRQFILSSKKLLLSDSGFYLCAWTGGTGELFFGEGSRLTVL.

This clone was seen only once. The genes are TRBV10-3 and TRBJ2-1; no reliable D call. Deletions cut 4 bases from V and 10 bases from J, with 11 bases between. CDR1 and CDR2 from the germline V gene are ENHRY and SYGVKD. The CDR3 consists of 12 residues. In DNA form, the CDR3 reads TGTGCCATCAGTGCAACCCTGGAGGAGCAGTTCTTC. Protein: CAISATLEEQFF.

This chain uses TRBV27 with TRBJ1-1; D gene ambiguous. There are 13 residues in the CDR3. Between the trimmed V and J ends, which lost 3 bases and 1 base, there was a span of 6 bases. The germline V gene has CDR1 MNHEY and CDR2 SMNVEV (reference sequence). The CDR3 nucleotides read TGTGCCAGCAGTTTTGCAGAGAACACTGAAGCTTTCTTT. This encodes CASSFAENTEAFF.

This chain connects TRBV2 to TRBJ2-1, with TRBD2 identical over 10 bases. Looked up from germline, CDR1 is SNHLY and CDR2 is FYNNEI. This CDR3 has 16 residues. Losses at the gene ends were 6 bases for V and 0 bases for J; bases not matched to a gene: 5. CDR3 sequence reads: CASSRTSGNSYNEQFF. The CDR3, as DNA: TGTGCCAGCAGCCGTACTAGCGGGAACTCCTACAATGAGCAGTTCTTC.

This rearrangement joins TRBV5-4 to TRBJ2-1; 8 positions match TRBD2. V dropped 3 bases and J dropped 8; count of bases not matched to a gene: 16. The germline V gene has CDR1 SGHNT and CDR2 YYREEE (reference sequence). This CDR3 has 17 amino acids. In DNA form, the CDR3 reads TGTGCCAGCAGCTCAGGACCGGGACTAGAAAGAGATGATGAGCAGTTCTTC. The encoded protein is CASSSGPGLERDDEQFF.

The chain joins TRBV10-3 to TRBJ2-5; 7 bases are shared with TRBD2. Germline lookup yields CDR1 ENHRY and CDR2 SYGVKD. J gave up 1 base and V 8 bases, and 10 bases lay outside the gene matches. CDR3 size: 15 residues. The CDR3 loop reads CAILGASGGQETQYF. The CDR3 DNA reads as TGTGCCATCCTCGGGGCTAGCGGAGGCCAAGAGACCCAGTACTTC.